This TCR beta chain was recovered during a study of blood T cells in healthy people across ages. About this clonotype itself: What it recognizes is unknown.

CDR1 and CDR2 (germline): DFQATT, SNEGSKA (reference sequence). Trimming stripped 6 bases from V and 5 bases from J, with 14 bases between. CDR3 length: 13 amino acids. Caucasian, healthy and from Russia, the donors were aged between about 6 and 90. Study outcomes and limitations: From one million sequenced T cells, diversity estimates were lower bounds. Lack of knowledge of donor CMV status possibly confounded expanded clonotype changes.

Combining a sample-barcoded 5' primer with a J-beta primer mix, a second PCR ran for about 7 to 11 cycles. All cDNA molecules were each tagged by a template-switch adaptor with 12 random nucleotides. TCRdb fed the 5' RACE reads into MiXCR, producing one record per CDR3 protein. Of under 1,000,000 distinct CDR3 sequences in the sample, under 40% were seen once. The clonotype was recovered from a man aged 18 to 35 in good health. The sequencing input was blood. The chain couples TRBV20-1 to TRBJ1-5; D unclear. The CDR3 reads CSAPSGSDQPQHF. CDR3 coding DNA: TGCAGTGCCCCTTCGGGGTCGGATCAGCCCCAGCATTTT.